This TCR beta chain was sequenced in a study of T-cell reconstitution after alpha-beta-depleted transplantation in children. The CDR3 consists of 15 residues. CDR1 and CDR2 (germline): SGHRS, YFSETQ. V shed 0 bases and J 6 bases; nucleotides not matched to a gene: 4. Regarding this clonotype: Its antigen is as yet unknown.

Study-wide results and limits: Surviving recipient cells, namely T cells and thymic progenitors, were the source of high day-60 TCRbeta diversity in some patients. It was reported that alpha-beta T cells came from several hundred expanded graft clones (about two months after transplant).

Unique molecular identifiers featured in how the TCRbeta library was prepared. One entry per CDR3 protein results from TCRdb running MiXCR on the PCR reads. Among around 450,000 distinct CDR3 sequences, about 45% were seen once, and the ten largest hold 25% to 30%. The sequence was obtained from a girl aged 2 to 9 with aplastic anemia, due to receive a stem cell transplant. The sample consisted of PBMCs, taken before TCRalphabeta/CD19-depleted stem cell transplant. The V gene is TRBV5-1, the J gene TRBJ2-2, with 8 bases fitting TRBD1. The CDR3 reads CASSLATGGPGELFF. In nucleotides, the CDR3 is TGCGCCAGCAGCTTGGCCACAGGGGGGCCCGGGGAGCTGTTTTTT.